Below are 13 T cell receptor beta chains sequenced from a single sample in a study of blood T cell repertoires in COVID-19. This table comes from immunoSEQ multiplex PCR, and its TCRdb copy is limited to in-frame clones, with some not included. The table shows 200,000 to 300,000 clones, with roughly four fifths occurring only once. The sample taken for sequencing was peripheral blood. The receptors stem from a woman in her seventies with acute or convalescent COVID-19.

V gene TRBV4-2 combines with J gene TRBJ2-3; TRBD2 aligns across 7 bases. Germline loops: CDR1 LGHNA, CDR2 YNFKEQ. V shed 0 bases, J shed 1 base, and the junction held 1 base outside the gene matches. This CDR3 has 15 amino acids. This chain's CDR3 is CASSQESGGTDTQYF. The CDR3 nucleotides are TGTGCCAGCAGCCAAGAAAGCGGGGGCACAGATACGCAGTATTTT.

The gene calls are TRBV7-2 and TRBJ2-7, with D perhaps matching TRBD2 (5 bases). This CDR3 contains 13 residues. The V gene lost 5 bases and the J gene lost 3 bases, with 11 bases spanning the gap. Germline CDR1 SGHTA, CDR2 FQGNSA. The chain's CDR3 is CASSPTRGYEQYF. As DNA, the CDR3 is TGTGCCAGCAGCCCGACCCGGGGCTACGAGCAGTACTTC.

The chain joins TRBV7-8 to TRBJ2-1, with D perhaps matching TRBD2 (6 bases). CDR3 length: 15 amino acids. The V gene lost 3 bases and the J gene lost 4 bases, with 13 bases spanning the gap. Germline-derived CDR1 and CDR2 are SGHVS and FQNEAQ. The CDR3 sequence: CASSFSGYAYNEQFF. The CDR3 nucleotides read TGTGCCAGCAGCTTTAGCGGTTACGCTTACAATGAGCAGTTCTTC.

This clone appeared a single time. The V call is TRBV7-9, the J call TRBJ1-5; D perhaps matches TRBD1 (5 bases). V shed 0 bases and J shed 0 bases, with 12 bases lying between them. The CDR3 covers 17 residues. The germline V gene has CDR1 SEHNR and CDR2 FQNEAQ (reference sequence). The CDR3 region has the DNA TGTGCCAGCAGCTTAGCGTGGGGGGATGTTAGCAATCAGCCCCAGCATTTT. This codes for CASSLAWGDVSNQPQHF.

The genes are TRBV3-1 (or the pseudogene TRBV3-2) and TRBJ1-6; tentative D call: TRBD1 (5 bases). The germline CDR1 and CDR2 sequences are LGHDT and YNNKEL (reference sequence). The V end was cut by 3 bases, the J end by 6 bases, with 18 bases between. The CDR3 contains 17 residues. The CDR3 loop reads CASSHSAGRIGNSPLHF. The CDR3, as DNA: TGTGCCAGCAGCCATTCGGCAGGGAGGATAGGTAATTCACCCCTCCACTTT.

V usage is TRBV28 and J usage is TRBJ2-6; maybe TRBD1 (6 bases). Germline V CDR1 and CDR2: MDHEN, SYDVKM. The CDR3 contains 17 residues. V lost 2 bases, J lost 4 bases, and 15 bases lay in between. This CDR3 is CASSLTGIVPGANVLTF. The CDR3 nucleotides read TGTGCCAGCAGTTTAACAGGGATTGTACCCGGGGCCAACGTCCTGACTTTC.

The chain recombines TRBV30 with TRBJ2-5, with unresolved D. This CDR3 has 17 residues. From germline, CDR1 is GTSNPN and CDR2 SVGIG (reference sequence). Trimming removed 3 bases at V and 1 base at J, with 21 bases between. The chain's CDR3 is CAWSPPEVSEIQETQYF. The CDR3 DNA reads as TGTGCCTGGAGCCCCCCTGAAGTGAGCGAGATCCAAGAGACCCAGTACTTC.

The chain is built from TRBV5-1 and TRBJ2-3; maybe TRBD2 (6 bases). V lost 1 base, J lost 11 bases, and 14 bases lay in between. Per germline, CDR1 SGHRS and CDR2 YFSETQ. This CDR3 has 13 residues. The CDR3 loop reads CASSLNFGGGQYF. CDR3 coding DNA: TGCGCCAGCAGCTTGAATTTCGGGGGAGGGCAGTATTTT.

The chain carries TRBV6-1 and TRBJ1-6; a possible D gene is TRBD1 (5 bases). The V end lost 1 base, the J end lost 2 bases, and 18 bases lay between the germline ends. Looked up from germline, CDR1 is MNHNS and CDR2 is SASEGT. This CDR3 contains 19 residues. This CDR3 reads CASSEELRGGAPYNSPLHF. The CDR3 nucleotides are TGTGCCAGCAGTGAAGAACTTCGGGGAGGGGCGCCCTATAATTCACCCCTCCACTTT.

The rearrangement links TRBV4-1 to TRBJ1-2; D uncertain. Trimming removed 7 bases from V and 4 bases from J, with 19 bases in between. This CDR3 has 15 amino acids. Germline V gene sequence: CDR1 MGHRA, CDR2 YSYEKL. The CDR3 DNA follows: TGCGCCAGCACCCTATTTGAGGGATATGGCTATGGCTACACCTTC. Translated: CASTLFEGYGYGYTF.

The chain combines TRBV2 with TRBJ2-1, with a tentative D call TRBD2 (5 bases). The V end lost 10 bases, the J end lost 8 bases, and 18 bases lay between the germline ends. Germline V gives CDR1 SNHLY, CDR2 FYNNEI. The CDR3 has 13 amino acids. CDR3 nucleotide sequence: TGTGCCACCACAAGGACTCCCGGCGATGAGCAGTTCTTC. Protein sequence: CATTRTPGDEQFF.

The chain recombines TRBV15 with TRBJ1-3; D ambiguous. This CDR3 comprises 14 residues. In germline, CDR1 is LNHNV, CDR2 YYDKDF (reference sequence). The V and J ends lost 0 bases and 11 bases respectively, with 14 bases between them. CDR3 sequence reads: CATSRDPGSIAIYF. In DNA, the CDR3 is TGTGCCACCAGCAGAGATCCCGGGAGCATCGCCATATATTTT.

The V and J genes are TRBV11-3 and TRBJ2-5; maybe TRBD1 (6 bases). The CDR3 length is 14 residues. V was shortened by 5 bases and J by 3 bases, with 13 bases between the two germline ends. CDR1 and CDR2 (germline): SGHNT, YENEEA. DNA for the CDR3: TGTGCCAGCAGCCCTCCGGGACATGAAGAGACCCAGTACTTC. Translating gives CASSPPGHEETQYF.